These 23 T cell receptor beta chains originate from one sample sequenced in a study of shared clonotypes between healthy human individuals (dated by TCRdb to 2019 to 2021). Library preparation used the immunoSEQ multiplex PCR assay. Not all clones reach the TCRdb copy of this immuneACCESS table, which keeps in-frame sequences only. Checked studies attribute under half of the gap to unresolved V genes and leave the rest unexplained. The sample table shows 660,000 or so clones, and 95% to 96% are seen once. The top ten constitute less than 0.12% of the sample. CD8 naive samples were CD45RO-negative cells positively selected for CCR7, giving a CD45RA+CCR7+ population that excluded TemRA cells. Sequencing was done on a sample of naive CD8+ T cells sorted from blood. Read against the paper, the sample's cell subset or site label means: CD45RA+CCR7+. These receptors all stem from a woman between 25 and 40 years old in good health.

This rearrangement joins TRBV7-9 to TRBJ2-1; TRBD2 aligns across 13 bases. The CDR3 spans 15 residues. Germline values: CDR1 SEHNR, CDR2 FQNEAQ (reference sequence). V lost 1 base and J lost 7; bases outside the gene matches: 1. This CDR3 is CASSLEGLAGNEQFF. In DNA form, the CDR3 reads TGTGCCAGCAGCTTAGAGGGACTAGCGGGGAATGAGCAGTTCTTC.

This clone has only one observation. CDR3 DNA sequence: TGTGCCAGTAGTACCTTGGGGGGGGCTCTTTTGGCGGATACGCAGTATTTT. Its protein is CASSTLGGALLADTQYF. The V and J genes are TRBV19 and TRBJ2-3, with D possibly being TRBD2 (7 bases). The germline V gene has CDR1 LNHDA and CDR2 SQIVND (reference sequence). V dropped 4 bases and J dropped 6 bases, with 23 bases sitting between them. CDR3 length: 17 amino acids. Filled out from reference TRBV19 and TRBJ2-3, the complete variable domain reads DGGITQSPKYLFRKEGQNVTLSCEQNLNHDAMYWYRQDPGQGLRLIYYSQIVNDFQKGDIAEGYSVSREKKESFPLTVTSAQKNPTAFYLCASSTLGGALLADTQYFGPGTRLTVL.

This sequence joins TRBV27 and TRBJ2-1; 8 positions match TRBD1. The CDR3 covers 15 residues. V was clipped by 5 bases and J by 8 bases; unmatched bases: 11. Germline V gives CDR1 MNHEY, CDR2 SMNVEV (reference sequence). CDR3 nucleotides: TGTGCCAGCAGTAATCACGGGCAGGGGGCCTATGAGCAGTTCTTC. As protein: CASSNHGQGAYEQFF.

This chain's CDR3 is CASSWGTYEQYF. CDR3 in DNA: TGTGCCAGCAGCTGGGGGACCTACGAGCAGTACTTC. J is TRBJ2-7 and V is TRBV7-9; D assignment may be TRBD1 or TRBD2 (5 bases each). V was shortened by 4 bases and J by 2 bases, with 6 bases between the two germline ends. CDR1 and CDR2 (germline): SEHNR, FQNEAQ (reference sequence). CDR3 length equals 12 residues.

This clone was observed a single time. The rearrangement joins TRBV28 to TRBJ1-3; D not certain. CDR3 length equals 15 residues. Trimming removed 2 bases from V and 0 bases from J, with 8 bases in between. CDR1 and CDR2 (germline): MDHEN, SYDVKM. The CDR3 DNA is TGTGCCAGCAGTTTAGGCAGGCCCTCTGGAAACACCATATATTTT. It is translated as CASSLGRPSGNTIYF.

The V call is TRBV29-1, the J call TRBJ2-7, with D possibly matching TRBD2 (5 bases). The ends were cut back, 8 bases at V and 3 bases at J, with 14 bases in the middle. This CDR3 is built from 12 residues. Germline V gene lookup returns CDR1 SQVTM and CDR2 ANQGSEA. This CDR3 is CSCRGEGYEQYF. CDR3 in DNA: TGCAGCTGCCGGGGAGAGGGCTACGAGCAGTACTTC.

A single count supports this clone. The rearrangement links TRBV19 to TRBJ1-1; D gene ambiguous. This CDR3 contains 12 residues. Germline assignment: CDR1 LNHDA and CDR2 SQIVND (reference sequence). Trimming shortened V by 4 bases and J by 5 bases, and 8 bases separated the two germline ends. Written as DNA, the CDR3 is TGTGCCAGTAGTAGCTTGGGAACTGAAGCTTTCTTT. It is translated as CASSSLGTEAFF.

The chain combines TRBV28 with TRBJ2-7; D ambiguous. The V gene lost 1 base and the J gene lost 0 bases, with 7 bases spanning the gap. Per the germline V gene, CDR1 is MDHEN and CDR2 is SYDVKM. The CDR3 has 14 residues. CDR3 in DNA: TGTGCCAGCAGTTTATCAGCCTCCTCCTACGAGCAGTACTTC. This translates into CASSLSASSYEQYF. The full variable domain, its missing parts supplied by reference TRBV28 and TRBJ2-7, is DVKVTQSSRYLVKRTGEKVFLECVQDMDHENMFWYRQDPGLGLRLIYFSYDVKMKEKGDIPEGYSVSREKKERFSLILESASTNQTSMYLCASSLSASSYEQYFGPGTRLTVT.

V and J are TRBV28 and TRBJ1-2, with a possible D match to TRBD1 (5 bases). Germline V lookup: CDR1 MDHEN, CDR2 SYDVKM. The germline V and J ends were trimmed by 5 bases and 7 bases, with 17 bases remaining between them. The CDR3 runs 14 residues. Here the CDR3 DNA reads TGTGCCAGCAGTCCAACAGGATTCGTGGGTGGCTACACCTTC. As protein: CASSPTGFVGGYTF.

This clone showed up just once. J is TRBJ1-1 and V is TRBV27, with a weak D call TRBD1 (6 bases). This CDR3 is 15 amino acids long. Trimming took 4 bases from V and 1 from J, leaving 13 bases between them. The germline V gene encodes CDR1 MNHEY and CDR2 SMNVEV (reference sequence). The CDR3 spells CASSSQQGGNTEAFF. The DNA of the CDR3 is TGTGCCAGCAGTTCCCAACAGGGTGGGAACACTGAAGCTTTCTTT.

The rearrangement links TRBV6-1 to TRBJ2-7, with 9 bases identical to TRBD1. The V gene's germline CDR1 is MNHNS and CDR2 SASEGT. The V segment lost 4 bases and the J segment 3 bases; nucleotides outside the gene matches: 7. The CDR3 has 15 residues. For the CDR3, the DNA is TGTGCCAGCAGTGGCCCCGGGACAGGGTTCTACGAGCAGTACTTC. Its translation is CASSGPGTGFYEQYF.

V usage is TRBV7-3 and J usage is TRBJ2-1; D unresolved. CDR3 length: 13 amino acids. Germline-derived CDR1 and CDR2 are SGHTA and FQGTGA. V lost 5 bases and J 4 bases, leaving 9 bases between the germline ends. CDR3 sequence reads: CASSLTDYNEQFF. CDR3 nucleotide sequence: TGTGCCAGCAGCCTGACTGATTACAATGAGCAGTTCTTC.

The chain couples TRBV11-2 to TRBJ2-7; D perhaps matches TRBD2 (7 bases). Trimming shortened V by 5 bases and J by 3 bases, and 17 bases separated the two germline ends. Germline lookup yields CDR1 SGHAT and CDR2 FQNNGV. The CDR3 runs to 15 residues. The CDR3 protein is CASSRGGLADYEQYF. The CDR3 region has the DNA TGTGCCAGCAGCCGCGGGGGCCTAGCGGACTACGAGCAGTACTTC.

The CDR3 loop reads CASSLAPSVEAFF. As DNA, the CDR3 is TGTGCCAGCAGCTTAGCCCCATCCGTCGAAGCTTTCTTT. V and J are TRBV11-3 and TRBJ1-1; D not certain. Germline assignment: CDR1 SGHNT and CDR2 YENEEA. The CDR3 has 13 amino acids. V shed 1 base and J shed 8 bases, with 11 bases lying between them.

This chain uses TRBV28 with TRBJ1-4, with D uncertain. Germline CDR1 MDHEN, CDR2 SYDVKM. V was trimmed by 6 bases and J by 2 bases, leaving 16 bases between them. The CDR3 has 16 amino acids. The CDR3 spells CASSLTATNTNEKLFF. In nucleotides, the CDR3 is TGTGCCAGCAGCCTGACCGCCACCAATACTAATGAAAAACTGTTTTTT.

This clone appeared a single time. The chain employs TRBV5-6 and TRBJ1-2; D not certain. The ends were cut back, 0 bases at V and 5 bases at J, with 14 bases in the middle. The CDR3 contains 15 residues. Germline V gene lookup returns CDR1 SGHDT and CDR2 YYEEEE. In nucleotides, the CDR3 is TGTGCCAGCAGCTTGGGAGACGCCGGGCCTTATGGCTACACCTTC. Translating gives CASSLGDAGPYGYTF.

This chain links TRBV19 with TRBJ1-5; D is unclear. Trimming shortened V by 5 bases and J by 7 bases, and 9 bases separated the two germline ends. Germline CDR1 LNHDA, CDR2 SQIVND (reference sequence). This CDR3 has 12 amino acids. The CDR3 here is CASSGGEQPQHF. The DNA for the CDR3 is TGTGCCAGTAGTGGAGGTGAACAGCCCCAGCATTTT.

The chain recombines TRBV4-1 with TRBJ2-5, with TRBD2 as a possible D gene (5 bases). Trimming cost V 2 bases and J 5 bases, with 12 bases left between them. This CDR3 has 14 amino acids. Germline-derived CDR1 and CDR2 are MGHRA and YSYEKL. The CDR3, as DNA: TGCGCCAGCAGCCAAAATGTGCGAGGGGAGACCCAGTACTTC. This gives the protein CASSQNVRGETQYF.

The chain uses TRBV27 and TRBJ2-3; 13 nucleotides line up with TRBD2. Germline V lookup: CDR1 MNHEY, CDR2 SMNVEV (reference sequence). J was trimmed by 1 base and V by 5 bases; bases with no gene match: 6. The CDR3 sequence is 17 residues long. The CDR3 sequence: CASSALAGGGGTDTQYF. The CDR3 DNA sequence: TGTGCCAGCAGTGCACTAGCGGGAGGGGGGGGCACAGATACGCAGTATTTT.

J is TRBJ2-7 and V is TRBV29-1, with D perhaps matching TRBD2 (6 bases). CDR1 is SQVTM and CDR2 is ANQGSEA in the germline V gene. The CDR3 is 13 residues long. The V end lost 7 bases, the J end lost 0 bases, and 13 bases lay between the germline ends. DNA of the CDR3: TGCAGCGCCACGGGACTCCTCTCCTACGAGCAGTACTTC. This encodes CSATGLLSYEQYF.

The chain uses TRBV25-1 and TRBJ2-2, with 10 nucleotides matching TRBD1. Germline V gene lookup returns CDR1 MGHDK and CDR2 SYGVNS. Trimming took 6 bases from V and 7 from J; bases not matched to a gene: 11. CDR3 length: 16 amino acids. CDR3 residues: CASSGAGQGTSGELFF. DNA for the CDR3: TGTGCCAGCAGCGGAGCGGGACAGGGGACGAGCGGGGAGCTGTTTTTT.

This sequence joins TRBV14 and TRBJ2-7; unclear D gene. Per germline, CDR1 SGHDN and CDR2 FVKESK. The CDR3 is made up of 13 amino acids. V was clipped by 3 bases and J by 7 bases, with 13 bases between them. In nucleotides, the CDR3 is TGTGCCAGCAGCCACTCCACGGGTGGAGAGCAGTACTTC. Translated: CASSHSTGGEQYF.

The chain links TRBV5-1 to TRBJ2-7; 9 bases match TRBD2. Trimming removed 4 bases from V and 4 bases from J; junction bases left unmatched: 6. Germline V gene sequence: CDR1 SGHRS, CDR2 YFSETQ. This CDR3 is built from 14 residues. The CDR3 loop is CASSVRTSVYEQYF. The CDR3 bases are TGCGCCAGCAGCGTAAGGACTAGCGTATACGAGCAGTACTTC.